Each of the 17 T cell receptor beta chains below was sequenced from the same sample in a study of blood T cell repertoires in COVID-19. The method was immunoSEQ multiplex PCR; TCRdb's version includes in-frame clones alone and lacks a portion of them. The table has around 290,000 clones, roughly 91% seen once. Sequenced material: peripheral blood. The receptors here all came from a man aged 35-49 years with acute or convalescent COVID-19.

The CDR3 bases are TGCAGTGCTAGTCAGGGGTCCCCCCCATACGAGCAGTACTTC. Its protein product is CSASQGSPPYEQYF. This chain connects TRBV20-1 to TRBJ2-7, with D maybe TRBD1 (6 bases). Trimming left V 3 bases short and J 4 bases short, with 16 bases between. This CDR3 comprises 14 residues. Germline V gene sequence: CDR1 DFQATT, CDR2 SNEGSKA (reference sequence).

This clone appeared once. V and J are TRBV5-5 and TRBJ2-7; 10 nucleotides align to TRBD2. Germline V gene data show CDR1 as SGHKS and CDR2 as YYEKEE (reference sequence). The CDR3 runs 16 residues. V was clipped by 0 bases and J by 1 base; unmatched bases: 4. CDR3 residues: CASSLVSGGQSYEQYF. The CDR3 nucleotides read TGTGCCAGCAGCTTGGTTAGCGGGGGGCAATCCTACGAGCAGTACTTC.

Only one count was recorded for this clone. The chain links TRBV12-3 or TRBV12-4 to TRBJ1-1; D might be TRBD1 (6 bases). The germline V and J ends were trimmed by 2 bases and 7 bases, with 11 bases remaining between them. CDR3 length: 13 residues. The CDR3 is CASSLSQGNEAFF. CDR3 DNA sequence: TGTGCCAGCAGTTTAAGCCAGGGGAATGAAGCTTTCTTT.

For the CDR3, the DNA is TGCGCCAGCGGACAGGGGGCTGTTGGTTACACCATATATTTT. Encoded protein: CASGQGAVGYTIYF. The chain joins TRBV5-1 to TRBJ1-3, with TRBD1 matching over 11 bases. CDR1 and CDR2 from the germline V gene are SGHRS and YFSETQ. This CDR3 region has 14 residues. V was pared by 7 bases and J by 8 bases, with 8 bases of the junction left unmatched.

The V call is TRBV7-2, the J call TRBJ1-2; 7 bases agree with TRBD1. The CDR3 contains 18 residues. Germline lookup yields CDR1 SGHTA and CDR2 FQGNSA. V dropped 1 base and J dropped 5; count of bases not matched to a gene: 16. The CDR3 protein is CASSLEGTWAGGFYGYTF. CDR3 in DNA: TGTGCCAGCAGCTTAGAGGGTACGTGGGCAGGGGGGTTTTATGGCTACACCTTC.

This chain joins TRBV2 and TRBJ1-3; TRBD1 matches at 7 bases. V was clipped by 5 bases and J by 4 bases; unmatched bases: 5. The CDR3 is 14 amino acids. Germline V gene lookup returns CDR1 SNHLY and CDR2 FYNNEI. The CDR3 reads CASSYGQEGNTIYF. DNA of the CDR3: TGTGCCAGCAGTTACGGACAGGAAGGAAACACCATATATTTT.

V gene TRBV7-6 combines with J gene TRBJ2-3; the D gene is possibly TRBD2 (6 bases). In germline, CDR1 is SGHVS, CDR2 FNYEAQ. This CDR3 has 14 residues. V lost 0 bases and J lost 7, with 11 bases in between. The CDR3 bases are TGTGCCAGCAGCTTAGCGGGGGGTAGGAATACGCAGTATTTT. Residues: CASSLAGGRNTQYF. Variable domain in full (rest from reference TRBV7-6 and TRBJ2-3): GAGVSQSPRYKVTKRGQDVALRCDPISGHVSLYWYRQALGQGPEFLTYFNYEAQQDKSGLPNDRFSAERPEGSISTLTIQRTEQRDSAMYRCASSLAGGRNTQYFGPGTRLTVL.

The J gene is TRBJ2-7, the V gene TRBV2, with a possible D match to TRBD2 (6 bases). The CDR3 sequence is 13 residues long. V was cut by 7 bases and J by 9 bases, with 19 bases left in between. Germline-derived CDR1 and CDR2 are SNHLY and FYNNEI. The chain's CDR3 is CASKSEGPVWQYF. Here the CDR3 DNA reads TGTGCCAGCAAATCGGAGGGGCCGGTTTGGCAGTACTTC.

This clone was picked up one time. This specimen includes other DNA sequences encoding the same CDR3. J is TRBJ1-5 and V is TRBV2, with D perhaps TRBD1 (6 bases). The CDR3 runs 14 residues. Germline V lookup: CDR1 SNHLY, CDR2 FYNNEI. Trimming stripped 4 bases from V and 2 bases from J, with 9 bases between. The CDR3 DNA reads TGTGCCAGCAGTGGGGGGCTCGGCAATCAGCCCCAGCATTTT. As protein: CASSGGLGNQPQHF.

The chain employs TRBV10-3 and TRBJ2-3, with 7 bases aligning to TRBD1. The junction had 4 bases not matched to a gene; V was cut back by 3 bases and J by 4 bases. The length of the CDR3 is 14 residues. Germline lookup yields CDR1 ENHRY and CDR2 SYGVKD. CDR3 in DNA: TGTGCCATCAGTGAAGGGCAGGGGGCAGATACGCAGTATTTT. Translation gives CAISEGQGADTQYF.

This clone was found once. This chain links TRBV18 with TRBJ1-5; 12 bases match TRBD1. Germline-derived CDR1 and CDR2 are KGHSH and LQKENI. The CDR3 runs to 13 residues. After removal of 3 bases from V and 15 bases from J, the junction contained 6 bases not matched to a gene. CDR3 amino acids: CASSPGQGAAMHF. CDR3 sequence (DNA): TGTGCCAGCTCACCGGGACAGGGGGCCGCGATGCATTTT.

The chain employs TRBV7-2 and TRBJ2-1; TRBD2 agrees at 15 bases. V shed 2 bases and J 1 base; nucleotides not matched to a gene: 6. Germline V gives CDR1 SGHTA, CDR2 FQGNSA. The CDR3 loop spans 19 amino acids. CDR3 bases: TGTGCCAGCAGCTTAACCGGGACTAGCGGGGGGAAATCCTACAATGAGCAGTTCTTC. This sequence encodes CASSLTGTSGGKSYNEQFF. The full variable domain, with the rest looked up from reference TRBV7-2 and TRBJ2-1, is GAGVSQSPSNKVTEKGKDVELRCDPISGHTALYWYRQSLGQGLEFLIYFQGNSAPDKSGLPSDRFSAERTGGSVSTLTIQRTQQEDSAVYLCASSLTGTSGGKSYNEQFFGPGTRLTVL.

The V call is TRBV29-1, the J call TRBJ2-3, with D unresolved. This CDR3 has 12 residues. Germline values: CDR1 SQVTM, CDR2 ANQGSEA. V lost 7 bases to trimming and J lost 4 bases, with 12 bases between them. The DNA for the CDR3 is TGCAGCGCCGCAGGCAAGGCAGATACGCAGTATTTT. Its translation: CSAAGKADTQYF.

CDR3 DNA sequence: TGTGCTAGTGGGCTCGGACAGGGGCCCTTAGTGAACACTGAAGCTTTCTTT. It specifies CASGLGQGPLVNTEAFF. The chain uses TRBV12-5 and TRBJ1-1, with 9 positions matching TRBD1. The CDR3 extends over 17 amino acids. V dropped 6 bases and J dropped 0; count of bases not matched to a gene: 11. CDR1 and CDR2 from the germline V gene are LGHNT and FRNRAP.

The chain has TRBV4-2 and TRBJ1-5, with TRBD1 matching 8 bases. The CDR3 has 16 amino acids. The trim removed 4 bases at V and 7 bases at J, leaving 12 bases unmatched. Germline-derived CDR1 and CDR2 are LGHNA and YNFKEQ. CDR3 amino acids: CASSLHRDRLDQPQHF. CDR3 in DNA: TGTGCCAGCAGCCTCCACCGGGACAGGTTAGACCAGCCCCAGCATTTT.

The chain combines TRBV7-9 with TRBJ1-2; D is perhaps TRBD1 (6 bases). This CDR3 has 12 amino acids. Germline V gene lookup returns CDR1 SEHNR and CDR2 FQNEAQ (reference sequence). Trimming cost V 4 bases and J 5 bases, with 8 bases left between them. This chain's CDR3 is CASSWDTYGYTF. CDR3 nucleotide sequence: TGTGCCAGCAGCTGGGACACGTATGGCTACACCTTC.

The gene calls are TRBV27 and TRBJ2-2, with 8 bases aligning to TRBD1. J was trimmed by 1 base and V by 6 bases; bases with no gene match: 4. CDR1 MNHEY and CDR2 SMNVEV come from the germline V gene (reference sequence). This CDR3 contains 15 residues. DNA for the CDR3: TGTGCCAGCAGACCCACAGGGGGGAACACCGGGGAGCTGTTTTTT. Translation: CASRPTGGNTGELFF.